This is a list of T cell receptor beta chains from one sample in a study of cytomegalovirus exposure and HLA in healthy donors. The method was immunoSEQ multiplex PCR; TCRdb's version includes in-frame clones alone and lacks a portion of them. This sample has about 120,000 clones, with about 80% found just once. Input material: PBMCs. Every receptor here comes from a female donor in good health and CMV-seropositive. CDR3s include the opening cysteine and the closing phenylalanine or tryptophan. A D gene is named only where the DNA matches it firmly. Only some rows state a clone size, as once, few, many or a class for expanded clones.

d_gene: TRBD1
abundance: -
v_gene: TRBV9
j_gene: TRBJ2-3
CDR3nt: TGTGCCAGCAGCCCAAGCCCACAGGGGGGTAGAGATACGCAGTATTTT
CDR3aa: CASSPSPQGGRDTQYF

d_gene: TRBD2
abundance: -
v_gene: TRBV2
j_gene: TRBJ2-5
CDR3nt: TGTGCCAGCAAGAAGGGACTAGCCGGCCAAGAGACCCAGTACTTC
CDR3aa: CASKKGLAGQETQYF

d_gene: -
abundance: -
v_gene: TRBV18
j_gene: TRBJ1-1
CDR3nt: TGTGCCAGCTCACCCCAGGGTAATTATAACACTGAAGCTTTCTTT
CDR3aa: CASSPQGNYNTEAFF

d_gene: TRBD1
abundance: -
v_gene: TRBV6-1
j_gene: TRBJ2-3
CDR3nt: TGTGCCAGCAGCGGACAGGGTGGGACAGATACGCAGTATTTT
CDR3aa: CASSGQGGTDTQYF

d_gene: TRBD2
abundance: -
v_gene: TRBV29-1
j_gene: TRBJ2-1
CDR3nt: TGCAGCGTTGCCGTAGCGGGGGGGAAATATGAGCAGTTCTTC
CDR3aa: CSVAVAGGKYEQFF

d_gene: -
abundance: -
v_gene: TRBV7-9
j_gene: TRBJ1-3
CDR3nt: TGTGCCAGCAGCTTAGCAGTCCTAGCGGACACCATATATTTT
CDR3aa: CASSLAVLADTIYF

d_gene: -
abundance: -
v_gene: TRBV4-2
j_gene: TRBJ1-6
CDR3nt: TGTGCCAGCAGCCAAGACTCGAGAGACTCCTCACCCCTCCACTTT
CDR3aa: CASSQDSRDSSPLHF

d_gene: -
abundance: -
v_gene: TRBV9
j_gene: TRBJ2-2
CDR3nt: TGTGCCAGCAGCAAGGGCGGGCTGAACACCGGGGAGCTGTTTTTT
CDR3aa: CASSKGGLNTGELFF

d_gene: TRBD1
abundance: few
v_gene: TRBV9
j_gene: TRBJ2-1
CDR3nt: TGTGCCAGCAGCGTAGGTCTGGGACAGGGGTTTAATGAGCAGTTCTTC
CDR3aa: CASSVGLGQGFNEQFF

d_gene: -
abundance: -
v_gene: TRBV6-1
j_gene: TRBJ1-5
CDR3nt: TGTGCCAGCAGTGGTGGACTCAATCAGCCCCAGCATTTT
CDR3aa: CASSGGLNQPQHF

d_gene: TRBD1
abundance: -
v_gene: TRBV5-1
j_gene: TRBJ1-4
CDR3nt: TGCGCCAGCACCCGGACAGGGAGGGATGAAAAACTGTTTTTT
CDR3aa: CASTRTGRDEKLFF

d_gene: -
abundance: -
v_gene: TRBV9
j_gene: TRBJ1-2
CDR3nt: TGTGCCAGCAGCGTTCAGGGTTTCGGATTTGGCTACACCTTC
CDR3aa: CASSVQGFGFGYTF

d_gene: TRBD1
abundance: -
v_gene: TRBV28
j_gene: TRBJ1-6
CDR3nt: TGTGCCAGCACCTCTGGACAGGCAAGCTCCTATAATTCACCCCTCCACTTT
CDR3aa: CASTSGQASSYNSPLHF

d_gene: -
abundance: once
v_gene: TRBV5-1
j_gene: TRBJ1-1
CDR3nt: TGCGCCAGCAGCAGACTATCTTCGAACACTGAAGCTTTCTTT
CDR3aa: CASSRLSSNTEAFF

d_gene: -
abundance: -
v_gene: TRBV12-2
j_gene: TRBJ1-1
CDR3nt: TGTGCAAGTCGCTTAGCCCAAGAGGACAGAGAAGCTTTCTTT
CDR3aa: CASRLAQEDREAFF

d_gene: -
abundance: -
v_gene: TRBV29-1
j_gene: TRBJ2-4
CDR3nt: TGCAGCGTTGAGTTCCTAGGGACGGGGGACATTCAGTACTTC
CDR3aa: CSVEFLGTGDIQYF

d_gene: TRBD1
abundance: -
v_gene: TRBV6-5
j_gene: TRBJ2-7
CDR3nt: TGTGCCAGCAGTTACTCAGGGACAGGGGTCTACGAGCAGTACTTC
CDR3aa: CASSYSGTGVYEQYF

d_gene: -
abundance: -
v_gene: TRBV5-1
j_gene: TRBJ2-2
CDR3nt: TGCGCCAGCAGCCTGGCAGGCGGGGAGCTGTTTTTT
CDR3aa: CASSLAGGELFF

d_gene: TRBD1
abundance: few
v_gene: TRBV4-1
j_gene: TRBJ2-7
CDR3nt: TGCGCCAGCAGCCGTGGACAGGGGACGAACTCCTACGAGCAGTACTTC
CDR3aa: CASSRGQGTNSYEQYF

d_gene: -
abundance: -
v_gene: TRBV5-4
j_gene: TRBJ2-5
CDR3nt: TGTGCCAGCAGCCTCCCGACTGGGCAAGAGACCCAGTACTTC
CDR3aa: CASSLPTGQETQYF

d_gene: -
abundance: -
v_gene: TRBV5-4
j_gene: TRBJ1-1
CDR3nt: TGTGCCAGCAGCTTGGGGGTTGGCACGACAAACACTGAAGCTTTCTTT
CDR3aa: CASSLGVGTTNTEAFF